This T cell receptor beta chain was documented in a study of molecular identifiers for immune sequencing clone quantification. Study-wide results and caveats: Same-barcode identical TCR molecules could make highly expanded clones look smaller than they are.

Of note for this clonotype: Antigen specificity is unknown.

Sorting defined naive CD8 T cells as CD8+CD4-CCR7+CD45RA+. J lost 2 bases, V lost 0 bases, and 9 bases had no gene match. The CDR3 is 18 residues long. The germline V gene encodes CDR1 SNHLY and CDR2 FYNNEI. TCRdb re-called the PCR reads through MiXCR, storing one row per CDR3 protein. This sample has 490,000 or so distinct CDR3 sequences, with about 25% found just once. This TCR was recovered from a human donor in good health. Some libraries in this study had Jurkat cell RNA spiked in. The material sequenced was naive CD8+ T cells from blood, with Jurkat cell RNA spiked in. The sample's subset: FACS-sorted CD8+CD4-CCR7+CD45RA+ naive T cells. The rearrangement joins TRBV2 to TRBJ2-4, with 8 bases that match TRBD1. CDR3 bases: TGTGCCAGCAGTGAAGCAGAGTCGACAGGGGTAACCAAAAACATTCAGTACTTC. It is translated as CASSEAESTGVTKNIQYF.